These 28 T cell receptor beta chains originate from one sample sequenced in a study of T cell responses to AZD1222 COVID-19 vaccine. TCRdb's table, derived via immunoSEQ multiplex PCR, lists solely in-frame clones and lacks some. The data hold 150,000 to 200,000 clones, with about 90% observed a single time. The specimen comprised peripheral blood, sampled on day 0 of AZD1222 vaccination. The receptors here all came from an adult in good health.

V gene TRBV4-3 combines with J gene TRBJ2-6; 9 bases map to TRBD1. The germline CDR1 and CDR2 sequences are LGHNA and YSLEER. The trim removed 1 base at V and 2 bases at J, leaving 6 bases unmatched. The CDR3 runs 18 residues. The CDR3 is CASSQGDRVLTGANVLTF. The CDR3 DNA is TGCGCCAGCAGCCAAGGGGACAGGGTGCTCACTGGGGCCAACGTCCTGACTTTC.

This chain connects TRBV7-9 to TRBJ2-7; 9 nucleotides match TRBD1. Germline loops: CDR1 SEHNR, CDR2 FQNEAQ (reference sequence). The CDR3 has 16 residues. The trim removed 5 bases at V and 3 bases at J, leaving 11 bases unmatched. In nucleotides, the CDR3 is TGTGCCAGCAGCGCGAATCCGGGACAGGGAATCTACGAGCAGTACTTC. This sequence encodes CASSANPGQGIYEQYF.

This chain joins TRBV24-1 and TRBJ2-6; D possibly matches TRBD1 or TRBD2 (6 bases each). Trimming removed 5 bases at V and 2 bases at J, with 9 bases between. The CDR3 is 15 amino acids. The germline V gene encodes CDR1 KGHDR and CDR2 SFDVKD. CDR3 nucleotides: TGTGCCACCAGTGTCGGGGGCCCTGGGGCCAACGTCCTGACTTTC. This encodes CATSVGGPGANVLTF.

This chain joins TRBV6-2 or TRBV6-3 and TRBJ2-4, with 11 positions matching TRBD2. V was clipped by 5 bases and J by 0 bases; unmatched bases: 6. CDR1 MNHEY and CDR2 SVGEGT come from the germline V gene. The CDR3 loop spans 17 amino acids. The CDR3 DNA sequence: TGTGCCAGCAGTAAGGGACTAGCGGAGGTAGCCAAAAACATTCAGTACTTC. Its translation is CASSKGLAEVAKNIQYF.

The chain links TRBV6-2 or TRBV6-3 to TRBJ2-2; 9 nucleotides line up with TRBD1. The V gene end was trimmed by 6 bases and the J gene end by 7 bases; junction bases not matched to a gene: 9. The CDR3 covers 15 residues. CDR1 is MNHEY and CDR2 is SVGEGT in the germline V gene. The CDR3 reads CASSGTGIGVGELFF. Here the CDR3 DNA reads TGTGCCAGCAGCGGGACAGGGATCGGAGTCGGGGAGCTGTTTTTT.

This chain joins TRBV2 and TRBJ1-2, with 7 bases identical to TRBD1. The germline gives CDR1 SNHLY, CDR2 FYNNEI. The CDR3 is made up of 13 amino acids. Trimming removed 5 bases from V and 5 bases from J; junction bases left unmatched: 5. The CDR3 DNA sequence: TGTGCCAGCAGTCGGGACAGTCGGTATGGCTACACCTTC. Translated, it gives CASSRDSRYGYTF.

Here the CDR3 DNA reads TGCGCCAGCAGCTCCCAAATTAGGGGGGCCGGGAACACCGGGGAGCTGTTTTTT. It is translated as CASSSQIRGAGNTGELFF. The chain couples TRBV5-1 to TRBJ2-2, with D perhaps TRBD1 or TRBD2 (6 bases each). Per germline, CDR1 SGHRS and CDR2 YFSETQ. The V end lost 3 bases, the J end lost 1 base, and 19 bases lay between the germline ends. This CDR3 is 18 amino acids long.

The chain carries TRBV6-5 and TRBJ1-5, with D perhaps TRBD1 (5 bases). The CDR3 is 15 residues long. The germline V gene has CDR1 MNHEY and CDR2 SVGAGI. V was pared by 2 bases and J by 7 bases, with 15 bases between. The CDR3 DNA is TGTGCCAGCAGTTACGCTGGGGGTCTCGGGCAGCCCCAGCATTTT. It yields the protein CASSYAGGLGQPQHF.

V gene TRBV7-3 combines with J gene TRBJ2-5, with 11 bases matching TRBD1. The junction had 1 base not matched to a gene; V was cut back by 5 bases and J by 5 bases. The germline V gene has CDR1 SGHTA and CDR2 FQGTGA. The length of the CDR3 is 13 residues. The CDR3 DNA reads as TGTGCCAGCAGCAGGGACAGGGGGGAGACCCAGTACTTC. This encodes CASSRDRGETQYF.

V is TRBV28 and J is TRBJ1-1, with TRBD1 as a possible D gene (5 bases). This CDR3 spans 14 amino acids. Germline V gene sequence: CDR1 MDHEN, CDR2 SYDVKM. Trimming removed 3 bases from V and 0 bases from J, with 8 bases in between. CDR3 bases: TGTGCCAGCAGTTTTGGGGGGATGAACACTGAAGCTTTCTTT. The encoded protein is CASSFGGMNTEAFF.

This chain joins TRBV19 and TRBJ1-1; D not certain. Germline-derived CDR1 and CDR2 are LNHDA and SQIVND (reference sequence). CDR3 length: 12 amino acids. V lost 11 bases and J lost 2, with 12 bases in between. CDR3 protein: CAVQTLNTEAFF. In nucleotides, the CDR3 is TGTGCCGTACAAACATTAAACACTGAAGCTTTCTTT. The full variable domain, its missing parts supplied by reference TRBV19 and TRBJ1-1, is DGGITQSPKYLFRKEGQNVTLSCEQNLNHDAMYWYRQDPGQGLRLIYYSQIVNDFQKGDIAEGYSVSREKKESFPLTVTSAQKNPTAFYLCAVQTLNTEAFFGQGTRLTVV.

CDR3 loop: CASRDGQGSWSPLHF. CDR3 nucleotide sequence: TGTGCCAGCAGGGACGGACAGGGTTCTTGGTCACCCCTCCACTTT. The chain links TRBV2 to TRBJ1-6; the match to TRBD1 covers 8 bases. Trimming took 6 bases from V and 10 from J; bases not matched to a gene: 11. The CDR3 sequence is 15 residues long. CDR1 is SNHLY and CDR2 is FYNNEI in the germline V gene.

The V gene is TRBV19, the J gene TRBJ2-7, with 7 bases matching TRBD1. J gave up 3 bases and V 6 bases, and 8 bases lay outside the gene matches. The CDR3 runs 14 residues. Looked up from germline, CDR1 is LNHDA and CDR2 is SQIVND (reference sequence). This chain's CDR3 is CASSPTGPGYEQYF. The CDR3 bases are TGTGCCAGTAGCCCGACAGGGCCGGGCTACGAGCAGTACTTC. Variable domain in full (rest from reference TRBV19 and TRBJ2-7): DGGITQSPKYLFRKEGQNVTLSCEQNLNHDAMYWYRQDPGQGLRLIYYSQIVNDFQKGDIAEGYSVSREKKESFPLTVTSAQKNPTAFYLCASSPTGPGYEQYFGPGTRLTVT.

V and J are TRBV9 and TRBJ1-2; D possibly corresponds to TRBD1 (5 bases). Between the trimmed V and J ends, which lost 4 bases and 1 base, there was a span of 17 bases. CDR3 size: 16 residues. The V gene's germline CDR1 is SGDLS and CDR2 YYNGEE. The CDR3 loop reads CASSPAGGTLNYGYTF. The CDR3, as DNA: TGTGCCAGCAGCCCCGCTGGGGGAACCCTTAACTATGGCTACACCTTC. Together with reference TRBV9 and TRBJ1-2, the CDR3 gives the full variable domain: DSGVTQTPKHLITATGQRVTLRCSPRSGDLSVYWYQQSLDQGLQFLIQYYNGEERAKGNILERFSAQQFPDLHSELNLSSLELGDSALYFCASSPAGGTLNYGYTFGSGTRLTVV.

The rearrangement joins TRBV7-9 to TRBJ2-7, with D unresolved. CDR1 and CDR2 from the germline V gene are SEHNR and FQNEAQ (reference sequence). The V end lost 1 base, the J end lost 7 bases, and 11 bases lay between the germline ends. The CDR3 sequence is 13 residues long. CDR3 nucleotide sequence: TGTGCCAGCAGCTTAGAAGGACGTCGAGAGCAGTACTTC. It yields the protein CASSLEGRREQYF.

The chain joins TRBV4-1 to TRBJ2-7, with D unresolved. The length of the CDR3 is 14 residues. V dropped 0 bases and J dropped 5 bases, with 11 bases sitting between them. Germline assignment: CDR1 MGHRA and CDR2 YSYEKL. The chain's CDR3 is CASSQDSLVDEQYF. CDR3 DNA sequence: TGCGCCAGCAGCCAAGATTCGCTGGTCGACGAGCAGTACTTC.

V usage is TRBV24-1 and J usage is TRBJ2-1; 10 bases fit TRBD1. Germline assignment: CDR1 KGHDR and CDR2 SFDVKD. CDR3 length equals 17 residues. With V trimmed by 3 bases and J by 10 bases, 14 bases remained unmatched. CDR3 sequence: CATSDIRGDRGGDEQFF. The CDR3 nucleotides are TGTGCCACCAGTGATATACGAGGGGACAGGGGAGGCGACGAGCAGTTCTTC.

The chain uses TRBV27 and TRBJ2-7; 8 positions agree with TRBD1. Germline V lookup: CDR1 MNHEY, CDR2 SMNVEV (reference sequence). Unmatched junction bases numbered 10, after V lost 6 bases and J lost 6 bases. The CDR3 covers 14 residues. The CDR3 reads CASRSSGTGGEQYF. CDR3 DNA: TGTGCCAGCAGATCCTCCGGGACAGGTGGCGAGCAGTACTTC.

The CDR3 nucleotides read TGTGCCAGTACACAGGGGGCCGATGGCTACACCTTC. It codes for CASTQGADGYTF. V is TRBV7-2 and J is TRBJ1-2, with 9 positions matching TRBD1. The CDR3 covers 12 residues. Germline values: CDR1 SGHTA, CDR2 FQGNSA. Trimming cost V 9 bases and J 6 bases; bases outside gene matches: 5.

This chain uses TRBV10-2 with TRBJ1-6; the match to TRBD1 covers 8 bases. With 4 bases clipped from V and 7 bases from J, the junction kept 12 bases outside the gene matches. The CDR3 sequence is 17 residues long. Per germline, CDR1 WSHSY and CDR2 SAAADI. The CDR3 is CASSATGGNGVNSPLHF. In DNA form, the CDR3 reads TGCGCCAGCAGTGCCACAGGGGGGAACGGTGTGAATTCACCCCTCCACTTT.

The count of this clone is one. The rearrangement joins TRBV4-1 to TRBJ1-6; D is perhaps TRBD1 (6 bases). The CDR3 covers 16 residues. Looked up from germline, CDR1 is MGHRA and CDR2 is YSYEKL. With 0 bases removed from V and 7 bases from J, the gap between germline ends came to 13 bases. The CDR3 reads CASSQDLGRGNSPLHF. Here the CDR3 DNA reads TGCGCCAGCAGCCAAGATTTGGGCAGGGGAAATTCACCCCTCCACTTT.

The chain recombines TRBV19 with TRBJ1-1; D is possibly TRBD1 (6 bases). Germline V gene sequence: CDR1 LNHDA, CDR2 SQIVND (reference sequence). The CDR3 is made up of 15 amino acids. The ends were cut back, 2 bases at V and 1 base at J, with 11 bases in the middle. CDR3 region: CASSIIGGPNTEAFF. The CDR3 coding sequence is TGTGCCAGTAGTATAATAGGGGGACCGAACACTGAAGCTTTCTTT.

This clone appeared once. The CDR3 DNA is TGTGCCAGCGGCAGTCGCCTGGGGACTGAAGCTTTCTTT. Amino acid sequence: CASGSRLGTEAFF. The chain recombines TRBV9 with TRBJ1-1; no clear D. V lost 7 bases and J lost 5, with 15 bases in between. Germline assignment: CDR1 SGDLS and CDR2 YYNGEE. The CDR3 contains 13 residues.

In regard to this clone: A junction end diverges from the germline sequence, so it may reflect a read error. The rearrangement joins TRBV7-3 to TRBJ1-6; no clear D gene. From germline, CDR1 is SGHTA and CDR2 FQGTGA. The CDR3 sequence is 12 residues long. The CDR3 DNA reads as TGTGCCAGCAGCGTAACTAATTCACCCCTCCACTTT. Translation: CASSVTNSPLHF.

The chain joins TRBV7-2 to TRBJ2-3; D assignment may be TRBD1 or TRBD2 (7 bases each). CDR3 size: 16 residues. Deletions cut 3 bases from V and 5 bases from J, with 18 bases between. Germline values: CDR1 SGHTA, CDR2 FQGNSA. CDR3 region: CASSLQGGKLKDTQYF. In DNA, the CDR3 is TGTGCCAGCAGCTTGCAGGGGGGGAAATTAAAAGATACGCAGTATTTT.

The chain carries TRBV4-1 and TRBJ2-5, with D tentatively TRBD1 (6 bases). The CDR3 has 15 amino acids. Germline V gene sequence: CDR1 MGHRA, CDR2 YSYEKL. Trimming removed 2 bases from V and 9 bases from J, with 19 bases in between. Here the CDR3 reads CASSQLLDRSRAQYF. As DNA, the CDR3 is TGCGCCAGCAGCCAACTACTGGACAGATCAAGGGCCCAGTACTTC.

V and J are TRBV7-2 and TRBJ1-5, with 8 bases fitting TRBD1. After removal of 5 bases from V and 5 bases from J, the junction contained 8 bases not matched to a gene. This CDR3 region has 15 residues. Germline-derived CDR1 and CDR2 are SGHTA and FQGNSA. CDR3 sequence: CASSAPGGAYQPQHF. DNA for the CDR3: TGTGCCAGCAGCGCCCCAGGGGGCGCTTATCAGCCCCAGCATTTT.

The V and J genes are TRBV3-1 (or the pseudogene TRBV3-2) and TRBJ1-1, with D unresolved. The CDR3 runs 15 residues. Trimming removed 4 bases at V and 1 base at J, with 13 bases between. Germline assignment: CDR1 LGHDT and CDR2 YNNKEL (reference sequence). The CDR3 DNA reads TGTGCCAGCAGCCCCCCCGGTACGAGGAACACTGAAGCTTTCTTT. Its protein product is CASSPPGTRNTEAFF.